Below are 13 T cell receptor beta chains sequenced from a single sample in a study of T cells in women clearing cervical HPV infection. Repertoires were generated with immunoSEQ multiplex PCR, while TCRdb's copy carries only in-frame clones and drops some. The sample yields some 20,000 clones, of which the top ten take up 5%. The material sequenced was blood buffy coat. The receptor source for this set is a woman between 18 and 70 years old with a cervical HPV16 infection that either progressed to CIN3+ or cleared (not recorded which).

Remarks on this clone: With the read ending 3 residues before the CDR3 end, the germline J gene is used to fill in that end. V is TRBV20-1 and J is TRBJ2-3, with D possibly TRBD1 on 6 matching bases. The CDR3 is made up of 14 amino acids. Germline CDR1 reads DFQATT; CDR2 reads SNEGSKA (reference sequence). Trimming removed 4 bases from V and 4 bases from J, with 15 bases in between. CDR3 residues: CSAKKTGMADTQYF. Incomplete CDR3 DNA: TGCAGTGCTAAGAAAACAGGGATGGCAGATACG.

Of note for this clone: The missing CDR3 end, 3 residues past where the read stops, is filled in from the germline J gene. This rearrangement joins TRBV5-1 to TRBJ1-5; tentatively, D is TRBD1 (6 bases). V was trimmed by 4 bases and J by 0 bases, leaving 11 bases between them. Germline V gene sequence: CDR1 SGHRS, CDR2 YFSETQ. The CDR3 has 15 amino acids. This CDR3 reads CASSPGQNSNQPQHF. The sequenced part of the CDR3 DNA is TGCGCCAGCAGCCCAGGACAGAATAGCAATCAGCCC.

This chain's CDR3 is CASSLEAGGQGNSPLHF. Incomplete CDR3 DNA: TGTGCCAGCAGCTTAGAGGCCGGGGGACAGGGTAATTCACCC. The chain carries TRBV7-6 and TRBJ1-6, with TRBD1 matching 9 bases. The sequence runs out 3 residues before the end of the CDR3; the remainder is reconstructed from the germline J gene. Germline loops: CDR1 SGHVS, CDR2 FNYEAQ. This CDR3 region has 17 residues. J lost 6 bases, V lost 1 base, and 7 bases had no gene match.

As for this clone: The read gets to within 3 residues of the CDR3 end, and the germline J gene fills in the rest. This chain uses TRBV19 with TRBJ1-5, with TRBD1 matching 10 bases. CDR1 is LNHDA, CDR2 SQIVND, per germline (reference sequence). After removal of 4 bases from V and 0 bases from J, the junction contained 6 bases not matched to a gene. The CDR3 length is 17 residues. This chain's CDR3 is CASSTTGTGVSNQPQHF. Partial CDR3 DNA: TGTGCCAGTAGTACCACCGGGACAGGGGTTAGCAATCAGCCC.

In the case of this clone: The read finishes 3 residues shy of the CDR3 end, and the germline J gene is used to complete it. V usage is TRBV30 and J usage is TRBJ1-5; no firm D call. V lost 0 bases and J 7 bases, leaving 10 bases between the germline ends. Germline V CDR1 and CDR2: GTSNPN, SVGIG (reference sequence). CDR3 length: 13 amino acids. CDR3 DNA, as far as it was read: TGTGCCTGGAGTGTAGAGGCGGGGCAGCCC. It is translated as CAWSVEAGQP. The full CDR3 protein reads CAWSVEAGQPQHF.

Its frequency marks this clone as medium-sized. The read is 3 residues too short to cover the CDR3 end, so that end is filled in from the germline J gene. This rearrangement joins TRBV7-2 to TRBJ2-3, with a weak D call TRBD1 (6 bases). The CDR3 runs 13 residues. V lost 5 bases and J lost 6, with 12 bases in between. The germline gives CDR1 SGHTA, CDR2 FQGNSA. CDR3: CASSTIQGDTQYF. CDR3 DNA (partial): TGTGCCAGCAGCACAATCCAGGGGGATACG.

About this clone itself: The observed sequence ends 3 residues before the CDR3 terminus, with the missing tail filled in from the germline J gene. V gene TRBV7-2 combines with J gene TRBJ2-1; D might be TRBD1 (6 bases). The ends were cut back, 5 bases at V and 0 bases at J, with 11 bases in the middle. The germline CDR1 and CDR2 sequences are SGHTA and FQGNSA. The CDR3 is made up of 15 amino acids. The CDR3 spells CASSPGAPSYNEQFF. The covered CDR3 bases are TGTGCCAGCAGCCCAGGGGCGCCCTCCTACAATGAG. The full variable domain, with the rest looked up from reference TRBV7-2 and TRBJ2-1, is GAGVSQSPSNKVTEKGKDVELRCDPISGHTALYWYRQSLGQGLEFLIYFQGNSAPDKSGLPSDRFSAERTGGSVSTLTIQRTQQEDSAVYLCASSPGAPSYNEQFFGPGTRLTVL.

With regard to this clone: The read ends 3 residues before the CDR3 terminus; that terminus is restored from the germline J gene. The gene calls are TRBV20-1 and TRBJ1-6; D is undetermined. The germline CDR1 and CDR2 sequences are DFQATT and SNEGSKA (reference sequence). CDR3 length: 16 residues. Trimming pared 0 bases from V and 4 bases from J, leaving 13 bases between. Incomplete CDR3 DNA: TGCAGTGCTAGAGATTCAGAGGGCCCATATAATTCACCC. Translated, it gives CSARDSEGPYNSP. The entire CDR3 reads CSARDSEGPYNSPLHF.

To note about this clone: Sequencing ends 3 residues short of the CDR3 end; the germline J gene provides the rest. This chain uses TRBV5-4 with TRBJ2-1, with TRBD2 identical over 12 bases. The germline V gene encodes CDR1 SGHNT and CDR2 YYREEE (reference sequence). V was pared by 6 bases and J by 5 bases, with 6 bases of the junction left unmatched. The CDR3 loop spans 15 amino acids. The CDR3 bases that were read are TGTGCCAGCATCCCTAGCGGGGGGGCCCACAATGAG. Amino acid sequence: CASIPSGGAHNE. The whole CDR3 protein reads CASIPSGGAHNEQFF.

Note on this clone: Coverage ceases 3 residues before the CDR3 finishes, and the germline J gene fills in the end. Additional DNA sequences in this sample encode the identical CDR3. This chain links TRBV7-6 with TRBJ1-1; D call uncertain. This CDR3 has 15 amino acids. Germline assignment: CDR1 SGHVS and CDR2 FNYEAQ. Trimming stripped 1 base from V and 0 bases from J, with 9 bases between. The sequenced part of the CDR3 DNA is TGTGCCAGCAGCTTAGAGCACAGCATGAACACTGAA. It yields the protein CASSLEHSMNTE. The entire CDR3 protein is CASSLEHSMNTEAFF.

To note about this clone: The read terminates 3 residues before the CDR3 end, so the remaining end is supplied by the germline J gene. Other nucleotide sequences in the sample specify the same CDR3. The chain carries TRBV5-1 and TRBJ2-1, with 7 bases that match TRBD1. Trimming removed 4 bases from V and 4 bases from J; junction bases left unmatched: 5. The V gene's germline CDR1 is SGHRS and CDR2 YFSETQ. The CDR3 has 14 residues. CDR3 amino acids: CASSSAGGYNEQFF. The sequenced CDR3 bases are TGCGCCAGCAGCAGCGCAGGGGGTTACAATGAG.

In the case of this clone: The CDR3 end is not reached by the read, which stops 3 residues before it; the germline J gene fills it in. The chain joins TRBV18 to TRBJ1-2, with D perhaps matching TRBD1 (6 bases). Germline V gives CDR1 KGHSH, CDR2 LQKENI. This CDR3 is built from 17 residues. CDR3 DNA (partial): TGTGCCAGCTCATTGGGTCACGACAGGAATCAACCCTACGAC. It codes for CASSLGHDRNQPYD. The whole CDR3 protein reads CASSLGHDRNQPYDYTF.

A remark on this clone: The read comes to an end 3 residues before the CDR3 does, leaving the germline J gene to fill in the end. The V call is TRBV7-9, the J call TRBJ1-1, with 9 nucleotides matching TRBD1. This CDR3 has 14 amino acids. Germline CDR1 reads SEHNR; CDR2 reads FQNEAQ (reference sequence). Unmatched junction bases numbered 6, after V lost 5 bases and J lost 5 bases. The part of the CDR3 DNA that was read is TGTGCCAGCAGCAACCGACAGGGGGGTACTGAA. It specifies CASSNRQGGTE. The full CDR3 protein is CASSNRQGGTEAFF.